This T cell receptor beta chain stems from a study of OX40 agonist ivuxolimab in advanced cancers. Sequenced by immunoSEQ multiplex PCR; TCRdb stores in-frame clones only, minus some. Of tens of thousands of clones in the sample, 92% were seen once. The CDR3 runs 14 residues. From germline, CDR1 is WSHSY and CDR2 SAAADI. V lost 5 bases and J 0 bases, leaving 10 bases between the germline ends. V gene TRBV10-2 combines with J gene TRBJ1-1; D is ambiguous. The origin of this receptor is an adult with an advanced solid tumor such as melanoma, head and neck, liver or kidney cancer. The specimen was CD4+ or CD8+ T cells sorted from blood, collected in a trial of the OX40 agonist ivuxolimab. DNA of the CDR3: TGCGCCAGCAGTACGAGGTCGGTGAACACTGAAGCTTTCTTT. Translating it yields CASSTRSVNTEAFF.